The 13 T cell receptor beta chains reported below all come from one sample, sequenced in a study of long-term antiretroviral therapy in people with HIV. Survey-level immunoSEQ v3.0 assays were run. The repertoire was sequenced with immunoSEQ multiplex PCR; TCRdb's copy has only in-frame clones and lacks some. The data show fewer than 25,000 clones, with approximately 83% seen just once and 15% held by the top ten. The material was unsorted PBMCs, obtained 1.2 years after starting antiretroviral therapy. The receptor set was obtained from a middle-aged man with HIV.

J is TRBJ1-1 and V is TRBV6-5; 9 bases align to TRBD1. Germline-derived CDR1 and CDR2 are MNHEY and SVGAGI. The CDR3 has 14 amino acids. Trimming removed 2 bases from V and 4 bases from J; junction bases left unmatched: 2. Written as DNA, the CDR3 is TGTGCCAGCAGTTACGCGACAGGGGGCACTGAAGCTTTCTTT. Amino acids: CASSYATGGTEAFF.

This chain's CDR3 is CAWRVTSSNSPLHF. CDR3 bases: TGTGCCTGGAGAGTGACCTCTTCTAATTCACCCCTCCACTTT. The V gene is TRBV30, the J gene TRBJ1-6; D remains ambiguous. The germline gives CDR1 GTSNPN, CDR2 SVGIG (reference sequence). Trimming cost V 3 bases and J 6 bases, with 12 bases left between them. CDR3 size: 14 residues.

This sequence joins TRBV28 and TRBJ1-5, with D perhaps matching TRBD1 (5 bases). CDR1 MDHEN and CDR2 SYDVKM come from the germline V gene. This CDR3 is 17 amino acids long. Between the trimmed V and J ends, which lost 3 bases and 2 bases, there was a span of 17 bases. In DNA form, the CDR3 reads TGTGCCAGCAGTTTGGAGCGATGGGGGGTTGGCAATCAGCCCCAGCATTTT. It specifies CASSLERWGVGNQPQHF.

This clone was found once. As DNA, the CDR3 is TGTGCCAGCTCACCAGATAACCAGGGGACCCAGTACTTC. Protein sequence: CASSPDNQGTQYF. The J gene is TRBJ2-5, the V gene TRBV18, with D tentatively TRBD1 (5 bases). V was shortened by 2 bases and J by 7 bases, with 11 bases between the two germline ends. The CDR3 loop spans 13 amino acids. Per germline, CDR1 KGHSH and CDR2 LQKENI.

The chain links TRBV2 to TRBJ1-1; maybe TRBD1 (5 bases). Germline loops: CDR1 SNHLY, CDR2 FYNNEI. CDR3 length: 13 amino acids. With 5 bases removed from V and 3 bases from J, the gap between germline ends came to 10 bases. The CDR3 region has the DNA TGTGCCAGCAGTCTTCGGGGGGACACTGAAGCTTTCTTT. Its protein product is CASSLRGDTEAFF.

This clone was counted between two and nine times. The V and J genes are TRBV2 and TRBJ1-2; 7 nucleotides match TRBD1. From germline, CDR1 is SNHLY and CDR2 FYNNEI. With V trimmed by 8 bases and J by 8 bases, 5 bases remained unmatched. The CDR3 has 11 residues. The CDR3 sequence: CASPTGVGYTF. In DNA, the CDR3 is TGTGCCAGCCCTACAGGGGTGGGCTACACCTTC.

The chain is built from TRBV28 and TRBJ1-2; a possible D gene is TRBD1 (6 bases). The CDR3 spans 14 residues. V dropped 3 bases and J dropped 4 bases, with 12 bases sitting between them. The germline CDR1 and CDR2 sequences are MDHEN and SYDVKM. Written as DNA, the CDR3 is TGTGCCAGCAGTTTGATACAGGGCGCCTATGGCTACACCTTC. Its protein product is CASSLIQGAYGYTF.

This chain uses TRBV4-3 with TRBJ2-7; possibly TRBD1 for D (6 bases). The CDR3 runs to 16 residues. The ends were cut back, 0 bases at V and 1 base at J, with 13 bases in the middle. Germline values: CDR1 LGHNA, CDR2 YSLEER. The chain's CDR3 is CASSQEWITGSYEQYF. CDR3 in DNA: TGCGCCAGCAGCCAAGAATGGATTACAGGGTCCTACGAGCAGTACTTC.

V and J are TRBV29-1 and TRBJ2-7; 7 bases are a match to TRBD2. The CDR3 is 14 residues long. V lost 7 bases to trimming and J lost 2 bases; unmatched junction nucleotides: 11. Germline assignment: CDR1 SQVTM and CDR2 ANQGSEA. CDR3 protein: CSGGEGWGTYEQYF. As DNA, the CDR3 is TGCAGCGGGGGGGAGGGCTGGGGGACCTACGAGCAGTACTTC.

CDR3 sequence: CASSTKTGSGNTIYF. For the CDR3, the DNA is TGCGCCAGCAGCACCAAGACAGGATCGGGAAACACCATATATTTT. V usage is TRBV5-1 and J usage is TRBJ1-3; D is perhaps TRBD1 (6 bases). The CDR3 has 15 residues. V gave up 4 bases and J gave up 4 bases, with 15 bases separating them. Germline lookup yields CDR1 SGHRS and CDR2 YFSETQ.

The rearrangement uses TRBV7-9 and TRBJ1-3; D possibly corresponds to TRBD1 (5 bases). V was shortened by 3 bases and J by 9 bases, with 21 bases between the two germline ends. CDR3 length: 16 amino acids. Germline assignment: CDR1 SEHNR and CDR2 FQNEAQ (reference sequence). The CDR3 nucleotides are TGTGCCAGCAGCTTGGGGGAACGTCGGCGAAGGGGCACCATATATTTT. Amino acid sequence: CASSLGERRRRGTIYF.

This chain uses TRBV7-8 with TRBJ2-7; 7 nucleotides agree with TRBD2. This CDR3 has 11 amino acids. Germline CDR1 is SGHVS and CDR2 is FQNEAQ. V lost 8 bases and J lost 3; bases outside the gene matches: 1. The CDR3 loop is CASGGDYEQYF. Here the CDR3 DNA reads TGTGCCAGCGGGGGGGACTACGAGCAGTACTTC.

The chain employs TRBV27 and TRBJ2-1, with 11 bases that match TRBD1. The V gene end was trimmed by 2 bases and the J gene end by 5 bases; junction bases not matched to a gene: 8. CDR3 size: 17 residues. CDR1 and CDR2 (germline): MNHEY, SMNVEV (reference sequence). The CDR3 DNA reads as TGTGCCAGCAGTTTACCTAGCGGACAGGGGGCTAACAATGAGCAGTTCTTC. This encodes CASSLPSGQGANNEQFF.